These 24 T cell receptor beta chains originate from one sample sequenced in a study of OX40 agonist ivuxolimab in advanced cancers. Libraries were constructed by the immunoSEQ multiplex PCR assay. The clones in this table, taken by TCRdb from immuneACCESS, are in-frame only. Not every clone is retained; where verified, under half of the shortfall comes from an unresolved V gene, and the cause of the rest is unknown. This sample is represented by about 46,000 clones; 88% of them were singletons. The ten largest clones add up to roughly three fifths of the sample. Sequenced here: CD4+ or CD8+ T cells sorted from blood, sampled in a trial of the OX40 agonist ivuxolimab. The receptors derive from an adult with an advanced solid tumor such as melanoma, head and neck, liver or kidney cancer.

The chain is built from TRBV7-9 and TRBJ1-2, with 7 bases matching TRBD1. The CDR3 has 13 amino acids. Germline CDR1 and CDR2: SEHNR and FQNEAQ (reference sequence). The V segment lost 2 bases and the J segment 8 bases; nucleotides outside the gene matches: 5. The CDR3 sequence: CASSLSTGVGYTF. CDR3 DNA sequence: TGTGCCAGCAGCTTATCCACAGGGGTGGGCTACACCTTC.

The V call is TRBV5-6, the J call TRBJ2-1; the D gene is possibly TRBD2 (6 bases). The CDR3 has 13 amino acids. Germline-derived CDR1 and CDR2 are SGHDT and YYEEEE. The V and J ends lost 3 bases and 6 bases respectively, with 10 bases between them. CDR3 in DNA: TGTGCCAGCAGCTATACGGGGGTCAATGAGCAGTTCTTC. This codes for CASSYTGVNEQFF.

The chain joins TRBV18 to TRBJ2-7; TRBD1 agrees at 9 bases. The CDR3 length is 14 residues. V gave up 2 bases and J gave up 4 bases; unmatched junction bases: 3. Per germline, CDR1 KGHSH and CDR2 LQKENI. In nucleotides, the CDR3 is TGTGCCAGCTCACCAAACAGGGGGCAGTACGAGCAGTACTTC. It codes for CASSPNRGQYEQYF.

This chain connects TRBV29-1 to TRBJ2-5; D possibly corresponds to TRBD2 (6 bases). Germline assignment: CDR1 SQVTM and CDR2 ANQGSEA. Deletions cut 3 bases from V and 5 bases from J, with 16 bases between. The CDR3 has 14 residues. CDR3 in amino acids: CSVEWAGSRETQYF. CDR3 nucleotide sequence: TGCAGCGTTGAGTGGGCGGGGTCGCGGGAGACCCAGTACTTC.

The chain combines TRBV10-3 with TRBJ2-7, with 13 bases lining up with TRBD2. CDR3 length equals 15 residues. V shed 9 bases, J shed 3 bases, and the junction held 8 bases outside the gene matches. Germline CDR1 is ENHRY and CDR2 is SYGVKD. In DNA, the CDR3 is TGTGCCATACGTAGTGGACTAGCGGGAGACTACGAGCAGTACTTC. It codes for CAIRSGLAGDYEQYF.

The chain employs TRBV14 and TRBJ2-5, with D tentatively TRBD1 or TRBD2 (5 bases each). Germline assignment: CDR1 SGHDN and CDR2 FVKESK. Between the trimmed V and J ends, which lost 4 bases and 5 bases, there was a span of 8 bases. The CDR3 extends over 12 amino acids. CDR3 nucleotide sequence: TGTGCCAGCAGCCTCGAGGGGGAGACCCAGTACTTC. This encodes CASSLEGETQYF.

This clone was seen a handful of times. The chain links TRBV7-9 to TRBJ1-2; TRBD1 matches 7 bases. Germline V CDR1 and CDR2: SEHNR, FQNEAQ (reference sequence). There are 14 residues in the CDR3. V lost 3 bases to trimming and J lost 3 bases; unmatched junction nucleotides: 4. The CDR3: CASSLGQSHYGYTF. CDR3 coding DNA: TGTGCCAGCAGCTTGGGACAGTCTCACTATGGCTACACCTTC.

The genes are TRBV7-3 and TRBJ2-2; 9 positions agree with TRBD1. V trimming: 5 bases; J trimming: 5 bases; junction bases outside the gene matches: 3. The V gene's germline CDR1 is SGHTA and CDR2 FQGTGA. The CDR3 runs to 14 residues. The CDR3 region is CASSAGTGTGELFF. CDR3 in DNA: TGTGCCAGCAGCGCCGGGACAGGGACCGGGGAGCTGTTTTTT.

As DNA, the CDR3 is TGTGCCAGCAGCTCTGGACAGGTGGGTTTCCACGAGCAGTACTTC. This encodes CASSSGQVGFHEQYF. This chain uses TRBV7-9 with TRBJ2-7, with 7 bases identical to TRBD1. Germline values: CDR1 SEHNR, CDR2 FQNEAQ (reference sequence). Trimming at V came to 4 bases and at J to 5 bases, leaving 11 bases not matched to a gene. This CDR3 has 15 residues.

The chain employs TRBV7-2 and TRBJ1-5; TRBD1 matches 7 bases. Per germline, CDR1 SGHTA and CDR2 FQGNSA. This CDR3 is built from 16 residues. Unmatched junction bases numbered 13, after V lost 5 bases and J lost 6 bases. CDR3 nucleotides: TGTGCCAGCAGCCCGCGGTCCGGGGCAGGGGGTCAGCCCCAGCATTTT. Translation: CASSPRSGAGGQPQHF.

This clone was seen just once. The rearrangement links TRBV30 to TRBJ2-7, with TRBD2 identical over 8 bases. The V and J ends lost 1 base and 5 bases, in that order; junction bases with no gene match: 4. This CDR3 spans 13 amino acids. Germline V gene sequence: CDR1 GTSNPN, CDR2 SVGIG (reference sequence). CDR3 in amino acids: CAWSAGLDHEQYF. CDR3 in DNA: TGTGCCTGGAGTGCGGGACTAGATCACGAGCAGTACTTC.

CDR3 bases: TGTGCCAGCAGTCATAGCGGGGCGGGTGAAAAGACCCAGTACTTC. Translating it yields CASSHSGAGEKTQYF. The genes are TRBV6-5 and TRBJ2-5; TRBD2 agrees at 8 bases. The CDR3 runs 15 residues. Germline CDR1 MNHEY, CDR2 SVGAGI. With 5 bases clipped from V and 6 bases from J, the junction kept 11 bases outside the gene matches.

The chain has TRBV5-5 and TRBJ2-5, with 9 bases fitting TRBD1. The DNA matches TRBJ2-7 better at its end, which makes the J call doubtful. The CDR3 runs to 14 residues. The germline CDR1 and CDR2 sequences are SGHKS and YYEKEE (reference sequence). The DNA for the CDR3 is TGTGCCAGCAGCACCCGGGACAGGGTCCACGAGCAGTACTTC. As protein: CASSTRDRVHEQYF.

Concerning this clone itself: One end of the junction is discordant with germline, which a read error may explain. This sequence joins TRBV7-2 and TRBJ2-7; D gene uncertain. Per germline, CDR1 SGHTA and CDR2 FQGNSA. This CDR3 spans 15 amino acids. This CDR3 reads CASSLDWAGPYEQYF. The DNA for the CDR3 is TGTGCCAGCAGTTTAGATTGGGCAGGCCCCTACGAGCAGTACTTC.

The J gene is TRBJ2-7, the V gene TRBV2; D is unclear. Deletions cut 6 bases from V and 4 bases from J, with 7 bases between. Germline CDR1 reads SNHLY; CDR2 reads FYNNEI. The CDR3 spans 11 residues. The CDR3 DNA is TGTGCCAGCAGCGCCGTATACGAGCAGTACTTC. Protein product: CASSAVYEQYF. The entire variable domain, with the rest obtained from reference TRBV2 and TRBJ2-7, is as follows: EPEVTQTPSHQVTQMGQEVILRCVPISNHLYFYWYRQILGQKVEFLVSFYNNEISEKSEIFDDQFSVERPDGSNFTLKIRSTKLEDSAMYFCASSAVYEQYFGPGTRLTVT.

This rearrangement joins TRBV10-2 to TRBJ2-5; either TRBD1 or TRBD2 may fit D (6 bases each). Trimming cost V 0 bases and J 3 bases, with 11 bases left between them. Germline V gives CDR1 WSHSY, CDR2 SAAADI. The CDR3 runs 15 residues. CDR3 nucleotide sequence: TGCGCCAGCAGTGAGTCCCCGGGGGCTGAAGAGACCCAGTACTTC. Translation: CASSESPGAEETQYF.

This clone has only one observation. The rearrangement uses TRBV29-1 and TRBJ2-3; D is ambiguous. Germline lookup yields CDR1 SQVTM and CDR2 ANQGSEA. Trimming cost V 8 bases and J 4 bases, with 16 bases left between them. The CDR3 spans 13 residues. The CDR3 bases are TGCAGCATTATGGTCGTGCGCGCAGATACGCAGTATTTT. It specifies CSIMVVRADTQYF.

This clone was counted between two and nine times. The J gene is TRBJ2-1, the V gene TRBV21-1; the table's D gene call, TRBD2, was not cross checked with the DNA. TRBV21-1 is reported as a pseudogene. This CDR3 has 20 residues. The CDR3 is CASSKIGVASGGALANEQFF. CDR3 coding DNA: TGTGCCAGCAGCAAAATTGGGGTGGCTAGCGGGGGGGCCCTTGCCAATGAGCAGTTCTTC.

The J gene is TRBJ2-2, the V gene TRBV19, with TRBD1 as a possible D gene (6 bases). The CDR3 extends over 16 amino acids. Trimming removed 3 bases at V and 3 bases at J, with 14 bases between. CDR1 and CDR2 from the germline V gene are LNHDA and SQIVND (reference sequence). The CDR3: CASSIQTGSYTGELFF. The CDR3 nucleotides are TGTGCCAGTAGTATTCAGACAGGCTCATACACCGGGGAGCTGTTTTTT.

The chain carries TRBV10-3 and TRBJ2-1; possible D gene TRBD2, 7 bases. Trimming removed 10 bases from V and 0 bases from J, with 16 bases in between. Germline values: CDR1 ENHRY, CDR2 SYGVKD. The CDR3 is 15 residues long. The CDR3 reads CASNGGASSYNEQFF. Here the CDR3 DNA reads TGTGCCAGTAATGGGGGGGCAAGCTCCTACAATGAGCAGTTCTTC.

This clone was found once. The rearrangement links TRBV18 to TRBJ1-1; TRBD1 aligns across 9 bases. The J segment lost 2 bases and the V segment lost 3 bases, leaving 4 bases of the junction unmatched. The CDR3 has 15 residues. In germline, CDR1 is KGHSH, CDR2 LQKENI. Here the CDR3 DNA reads TGTGCCAGCTCACCCAAAACAGGGGGCAACACTGAAGCTTTCTTT. It encodes CASSPKTGGNTEAFF.

This chain links TRBV11-3 with TRBJ2-2; D is possibly TRBD2 (6 bases). The CDR3 sequence is 15 residues long. Deletions cut 6 bases from V and 3 bases from J, with 14 bases between. From germline, CDR1 is SGHNT and CDR2 YENEEA. The CDR3 spells CASSLSGSDTGELFF. The CDR3 DNA reads TGTGCCAGCAGTCTTAGCGGATCTGACACCGGGGAGCTGTTTTTT.

The chain uses TRBV7-2 and TRBJ1-2, with D unresolved. The CDR3 is 16 residues long. Deletions cut 7 bases from V and 0 bases from J, with 18 bases between. Per germline, CDR1 SGHTA and CDR2 FQGNSA. CDR3 region: CASNPLGGSANYGYTF. The CDR3 bases are TGTGCCAGCAATCCGCTGGGCGGAAGCGCTAACTATGGCTACACCTTC. The whole variable domain, remainder taken from reference TRBV7-2 and TRBJ1-2, is GAGVSQSPSNKVTEKGKDVELRCDPISGHTALYWYRQSLGQGLEFLIYFQGNSAPDKSGLPSDRFSAERTGGSVSTLTIQRTQQEDSAVYLCASNPLGGSANYGYTFGSGTRLTVV.

The V call is TRBV30, the J call TRBJ1-5; D gene uncertain. Germline V gives CDR1 GTSNPN, CDR2 SVGIG (reference sequence). The CDR3 is 13 residues long. Trimming shortened V by 0 bases and J by 2 bases, and 5 bases separated the two germline ends. The CDR3 DNA reads TGTGCCTGGAGTGTACCGGGCAATCAGCCCCAGCATTTT. Translation: CAWSVPGNQPQHF. Filled out from reference TRBV30 and TRBJ1-5, the complete variable domain reads SQTIHQWPATLVQPVGSPLSLECTVEGTSNPNLYWYRQAAGRGLQLLFYSVGIGQISSEVPQNLSASRPQDRQFILSSKKLLLSDSGFYLCAWSVPGNQPQHFGDGTRLSIL.